The next 23 T cell receptor beta chains were all read from a single sample in a study of CD8+CD57+ T cells in acquired aplastic anemia. Genomic DNA, the template, was used for profiling of the TCR beta VDJ and CDR3. TCRdb reprocessed the reads with MiXCR, giving one entry per CDR3 protein. The data show fewer than 200,000 distinct CDR3 sequences, about 70% seen once. By flow cytometry, patients selected for sequencing had shown an expansion of CD8+CD57+ cells. Sequencing input: sorted CD4+, CD8+, or CD8+CD57+ T cells (not recorded which) from PBMCs. These receptor sequences come from a human donor with aplastic anemia.

The chain carries TRBV4-2 and TRBJ1-6; TRBD1 matches 8 bases. CDR3 length: 15 amino acids. With V trimmed by 1 base and J by 8 bases, 4 bases remained unmatched. The germline V gene has CDR1 LGHNA and CDR2 YNFKEQ. In DNA, the CDR3 is TGTGCCAGCAGCCAAGGGACAGGGTTTGATTCACCCCTCCACTTT. Its translation is CASSQGTGFDSPLHF.

The V and J genes are TRBV6-4 and TRBJ1-1; D uncertain. The germline V gene encodes CDR1 MRHNA and CDR2 SNTAGT. This CDR3 has 14 residues. Trimming pared 3 bases from V and 4 bases from J, leaving 12 bases between. In DNA form, the CDR3 reads TGTGCCAGCAGTGAACTAGCGGGAACCACTGAAGCTTTCTTT. This translates into CASSELAGTTEAFF.

This clonotype has ten or more counts. CDR3 DNA: TGTGCCAGCAACTGGGGGGGCGTTAAAGACGAAAAACTGTTTTTT. This sequence encodes CASNWGGVKDEKLFF. This chain links TRBV7-9 with TRBJ1-4; a possible D gene is TRBD1 (6 bases). CDR3 length: 15 amino acids. Germline V gene lookup returns CDR1 SEHNR and CDR2 FQNEAQ (reference sequence). Trimming shortened V by 7 bases and J by 8 bases, and 20 bases separated the two germline ends. The full variable domain, rest sourced from reference TRBV7-9 and TRBJ1-4, is DTGVSQNPRHKITKRGQNVTFRCDPISEHNRLYWYRQTLGQGPEFLTYFQNEAQLEKSRLLSDRFSAERPKGSFSTLEIQRTEQGDSAMYLCASNWGGVKDEKLFFGSGTQLSVL.

This clonotype occurred a few times. DNA of the CDR3: TGTGCCACCAGTGACTTTGGGCTAGCGGGGGGTAATGAGCAGTTCTTC. This gives the protein CATSDFGLAGGNEQFF. The rearrangement links TRBV24-1 to TRBJ2-1, with 11 bases fitting TRBD2. The germline V gene encodes CDR1 KGHDR and CDR2 SFDVKD. With 4 bases clipped from V and 7 bases from J, the junction kept 8 bases outside the gene matches. CDR3 length: 16 amino acids.

The rearrangement links TRBV29-1 to TRBJ2-3; 7 bases are shared with TRBD1. Germline V gene data show CDR1 as SQVTM and CDR2 as ANQGSEA. This CDR3 is 14 amino acids long. V gave up 4 bases and J gave up 4 bases; unmatched junction bases: 8. The DNA of the CDR3 is TGCAGCGTTGGAAGGGCAGGGGGTCCAGATACGCAGTATTTT. Its protein is CSVGRAGGPDTQYF.

The chain combines TRBV10-3 with TRBJ1-4; TRBD1 matches 7 bases. Trimming at V came to 0 bases and at J to 6 bases, leaving 7 bases not matched to a gene. The CDR3 length is 16 residues. Germline V gene sequence: CDR1 ENHRY, CDR2 SYGVKD. The CDR3 spells CAISESMAGGYEKLFF. The CDR3 DNA is TGTGCCATCAGTGAGTCGATGGCAGGGGGTTATGAAAAACTGTTTTTT.

The chain combines TRBV2 with TRBJ2-1; perhaps TRBD1 as D (5 bases). V lost 10 bases, J lost 0 bases, and 16 bases lay in between. CDR3 length: 15 amino acids. Germline-derived CDR1 and CDR2 are SNHLY and FYNNEI. CDR3 in amino acids: CATRARRNSYNEQFF. The CDR3 DNA sequence: TGTGCCACCAGGGCCCGGCGAAACTCCTACAATGAGCAGTTCTTC.

This sequence joins TRBV7-2 and TRBJ2-5; 10 nucleotides line up with TRBD1. V was clipped by 0 bases and J by 1 base; unmatched bases: 2. Germline V gene lookup returns CDR1 SGHTA and CDR2 FQGNSA. The CDR3 sequence is 16 residues long. The CDR3 region has the DNA TGTGCCAGCAGCTTAGCGGGACAGGGGATCCAAGAGACCCAGTACTTC. Translation gives CASSLAGQGIQETQYF.

The chain recombines TRBV7-9 with TRBJ2-6; D perhaps matches TRBD1 (5 bases). This CDR3 spans 15 amino acids. Germline-derived CDR1 and CDR2 are SEHNR and FQNEAQ (reference sequence). V was trimmed by 5 bases and J by 1 base, leaving 9 bases between them. The DNA for the CDR3 is TGTGCCAGCAGCCCGACAGTATCTGGGGCCAACGTCCTGACTTTC. Its protein product is CASSPTVSGANVLTF. The full variable domain, in which reference TRBV7-9 and TRBJ2-6 provide the parts outside the CDR3, is DTGVSQNPRHKITKRGQNVTFRCDPISEHNRLYWYRQTLGQGPEFLTYFQNEAQLEKSRLLSDRFSAERPKGSFSTLEIQRTEQGDSAMYLCASSPTVSGANVLTFGAGSRLTVL.

The rearrangement uses TRBV5-1 and TRBJ2-3, with TRBD2 matching 9 bases. The junction had 4 bases not matched to a gene; V was cut back by 6 bases and J by 2 bases. Germline-derived CDR1 and CDR2 are SGHRS and YFSETQ. The CDR3 length is 14 residues. For the CDR3, the DNA is TGCGCCAGCACACGCGGGGGGGCCACAGATACGCAGTATTTT. It encodes CASTRGGATDTQYF.

This chain links TRBV9 with TRBJ1-1; weak D call: TRBD1 (6 bases). The germline V gene has CDR1 SGDLS and CDR2 YYNGEE. The CDR3 covers 18 residues. Trimming shortened V by 1 base and J by 3 bases, and 22 bases separated the two germline ends. The CDR3 nucleotides read TGTGCCAGCAGCGTAAGGGGGGGACCAAGGGTCGGGGACACTGAAGCTTTCTTT. This codes for CASSVRGGPRVGDTEAFF. The complete variable domain, with remaining parts taken from reference TRBV9 and TRBJ1-1, reads DSGVTQTPKHLITATGQRVTLRCSPRSGDLSVYWYQQSLDQGLQFLIQYYNGEERAKGNILERFSAQQFPDLHSELNLSSLELGDSALYFCASSVRGGPRVGDTEAFFGQGTRLTVV.

This clonotype turned up a few times. V gene TRBV13 combines with J gene TRBJ2-1, with 7 nucleotides matching TRBD2. This CDR3 has 14 residues. The junction had 5 bases not matched to a gene; V was cut back by 5 bases and J by 4 bases. Germline CDR1 is PRHDT and CDR2 is FYEKMQ (reference sequence). The DNA for the CDR3 is TGTGCCAGCAGCCTCGGACTAGGTTACAATGAGCAGTTCTTC. It yields the protein CASSLGLGYNEQFF.

The rearrangement uses TRBV29-1 and TRBJ1-3, with a tentative D call TRBD1 (6 bases). CDR1 is SQVTM, CDR2 ANQGSEA, per germline. Trimming shortened V by 6 bases and J by 3 bases, and 12 bases separated the two germline ends. The CDR3 loop spans 13 amino acids. The DNA of the CDR3 is TGCAGCGTGGCAGGACAGTATGGAAACACCATATATTTT. It is translated as CSVAGQYGNTIYF.

The V call is TRBV6-4, the J call TRBJ2-5, with no clear D. Trimming took off 5 bases at V and 3 bases at J, with 13 bases between the two ends. The CDR3 runs to 14 residues. In germline, CDR1 is MRHNA, CDR2 SNTAGT. The DNA of the CDR3 is TGTGCCAGCAGTTTATTGGTTAGAGAAGAGACCCAGTACTTC. Protein sequence: CASSLLVREETQYF.

The V and J genes are TRBV7-2 and TRBJ1-2; 8 bases are shared with TRBD1. The germline V gene encodes CDR1 SGHTA and CDR2 FQGNSA. V lost 0 bases, J lost 3 bases, and 0 bases stayed unmatched. This CDR3 is 14 amino acids long. The CDR3 spells CASSLATGDYGYTF. Here the CDR3 DNA reads TGTGCCAGCAGCTTAGCGACAGGGGACTATGGCTACACCTTC.

V gene TRBV12-3 or TRBV12-4 combines with J gene TRBJ2-2; 8 nucleotides line up with TRBD1. CDR3 length: 15 amino acids. Trimming cost V 6 bases and J 1 base; bases outside gene matches: 4. In nucleotides, the CDR3 is TGTGCCAGCAGCTCCGGGACAGGGAACACCGGGGAGCTGTTTTTT. Encoded protein: CASSSGTGNTGELFF.

The chain is built from TRBV29-1 and TRBJ2-7; 9 bases are a match to TRBD1. The junction had 7 bases not matched to a gene; V was cut back by 4 bases and J by 6 bases. This CDR3 is 13 amino acids long. Germline lookup yields CDR1 SQVTM and CDR2 ANQGSEA. CDR3 coding DNA: TGCAGCGTTGGGGACAGGGTATTTGGCGAGCAGTACTTC. Its protein is CSVGDRVFGEQYF.

This clonotype was detected once. V is TRBV12-3 or TRBV12-4 and J is TRBJ1-2, with D unresolved. The CDR3 has 13 amino acids. V lost 2 bases and J 8 bases, leaving 12 bases between the germline ends. The CDR3 bases are TGTGCCAGCAGTTTACAACTAGGAGGCGGCTACACCTTC. Encoded protein: CASSLQLGGGYTF.

Regarding this clonotype: The germline gene is not matched at one end of the junction; a read error may be the cause. The chain employs TRBV19 and TRBJ2-7; maybe TRBD1 (5 bases). CDR1 and CDR2 from the germline V gene are LNHDA and SQIVND (reference sequence). This CDR3 spans 11 amino acids. The CDR3 DNA sequence: TGTGCCAGTAGCAGGGAACGCGAGCAATACTTC. This translates into CASSREREQYF.

A single count supports this clonotype. Its ends do not fully match the called genes, so a read error is possible. The rearrangement links TRBV7-9 to TRBJ2-7; D is possibly TRBD1 (5 bases). CDR1 SEHNR and CDR2 FQNEAQ come from the germline V gene (reference sequence). The CDR3 contains 17 residues. DNA of the CDR3: TGTGCCAGCAGCCTCCCGAGTGGGGCTTCAGTCTCCGACGAGCAGTACTTC. Translation gives CASSLPSGASVSDEQYF. The entire variable domain, with the rest obtained from reference TRBV7-9 and TRBJ2-7, is as follows: DTGVSQNPRHKITKRGQNVTFRCDPISEHNRLYWYRQTLGQGPEFLTYFQNEAQLEKSRLLSDRFSAERPKGSFSTLEIQRTEQGDSAMYLCASSLPSGASVSDEQYFGPGTRLTVT.

V is TRBV25-1 and J is TRBJ2-1; TRBD2 matches 7 bases. V shed 3 bases, J shed 7 bases, and the junction held 9 bases outside the gene matches. This CDR3 comprises 15 residues. The germline V gene encodes CDR1 MGHDK and CDR2 SYGVNS. The CDR3 nucleotides are TGTGCCAGCAGTGATTCTCTGACTAGCTTGAATGAGCAGTTCTTC. Its protein product is CASSDSLTSLNEQFF.

This clonotype was counted only a few times. The chain links TRBV29-1 to TRBJ1-2; 7 bases align to TRBD1. This CDR3 has 12 amino acids. The ends lost 5 bases at V and 6 bases at J; junction bases unmatched: 6. Per germline, CDR1 SQVTM and CDR2 ANQGSEA. This CDR3 is CSVRGGADGYTF. As DNA, the CDR3 is TGCAGCGTTAGAGGGGGCGCGGATGGCTACACCTTC. Drawing the rest from reference TRBV29-1 and TRBJ1-2, the complete variable domain is SAVISQKPSRDICQRGTSLTIQCQVDSQVTMMFWYRQQPGQSLTLIATANQGSEATYESGFVIDKFPISRPNLTFSTLTVSNMSPEDSSIYLCSVRGGADGYTFGSGTRLTVV.

The rearrangement links TRBV7-9 to TRBJ2-7; TRBD1 might be the D (5 bases). Looked up from germline, CDR1 is SEHNR and CDR2 is FQNEAQ (reference sequence). The CDR3 is 15 residues long. V lost 2 bases, J lost 1 base, and 12 bases lay in between. The CDR3: CASSLTGKGSYEQYF. The DNA for the CDR3 is TGTGCCAGCAGCTTAACAGGAAAGGGATCCTACGAGCAGTACTTC.